Below, 3 T cell receptor beta chains from the same sample are listed, as sequenced in a study of vaccination effects on CD4 cells after COVID-19. Viral peptide pools were used in the ViraFEST assay to expand antigen-specific CD4+ T cells, and sequencing came afterward. After roughly ten days in culture, the CD4+ T cells were isolated. PCR showed that the person got SARS-CoV-2 infection at some point between March and December 2020. Antigens for these TCRs are unknown. Some clones are missing from TCRdb's copy, which holds only in-frame ones; the method was immunoSEQ multiplex PCR. The sample holds 60,000 to 75,000 clones, 65% to 75% seen once. The source material was CD4+ T cells from PBMCs cultured with HIV peptides, sampled before COVID-19 vaccination. This sample's subset: HIV-1 Nef peptide pool negative control/reference culture. These receptors were taken from a human donor who had a prior SARS-CoV-2 infection.

The rearrangement links TRBV4-2 to TRBJ2-7; 8 bases line up with TRBD1. The CDR3 is 17 amino acids. The germline V gene encodes CDR1 LGHNA and CDR2 YNFKEQ. The ends lost 0 bases at V and 3 bases at J; junction bases unmatched: 10. The CDR3 loop is CASSQDLWGTGSYEQYF. CDR3 DNA: TGTGCCAGCAGCCAAGATCTTTGGGGGACAGGAAGCTACGAGCAGTACTTC.

The V call is TRBV7-8, the J call TRBJ1-1; tentative D call: TRBD1 (6 bases). Trimming shortened V by 3 bases and J by 0 bases, and 8 bases separated the two germline ends. CDR3 size: 14 residues. Germline CDR1 is SGHVS and CDR2 is FQNEAQ. The CDR3 reads CASSFRDMNTEAFF. The CDR3 DNA follows: TGTGCCAGCAGCTTCAGGGACATGAACACTGAAGCTTTCTTT.

This clone was seen only once. The V and J genes are TRBV2 and TRBJ1-2; the match to TRBD1 covers 8 bases. Germline V gene sequence: CDR1 SNHLY, CDR2 FYNNEI. The CDR3 spans 14 residues. With V trimmed by 4 bases and J by 4 bases, 5 bases remained unmatched. CDR3 sequence: CASSGTGMTYGYTF. The DNA of the CDR3 is TGTGCCAGCAGTGGGACAGGGATGACCTATGGCTACACCTTC.